The 28 T cell receptor beta chains below come from one sample, sequenced in a study of T cells in Graves' hyperthyroidism and ophthalmopathy (dated by TCRdb to the late 2010s). Library construction relied on multiplex PCR. The listed sequencing device is Illumina HiSeq 2000. TCR beta CDR3 regions were amplified from RNA transcripts. The first round of RT-PCR for the TCR CDR3 was performed with the HTBI primer set and the Qiagen OneStep RT-PCR kit. The public reads were reprocessed in TCRdb via fastp at Q25 and MiXCR, keeping in-frame beta chains. Duplicate CDR3 protein sequences are folded into a single record with the most common DNA and genes. The sample table contains roughly 380,000 distinct CDR3 sequences; only one count was recorded for about a fifth of them. Of the sample, around 4% is held by the ten largest clones. The sample consisted of blood. These receptors came from a woman aged 18-29 years with Graves' hyperthyroidism.

The sample holds many counts of this clonotype. CDR3 bases: TGTGCCACCAGTGACCCTATAGGGACGGAGACCCAGTACTTC. It codes for CATSDPIGTETQYF. V gene TRBV24-1 combines with J gene TRBJ2-5; D could derive from TRBD1 or TRBD2 (5 bases each). CDR1 KGHDR and CDR2 SFDVKD come from the germline V gene. The V gene lost 4 bases and the J gene lost 5 bases, with 13 bases spanning the gap. The CDR3 covers 14 residues.

This clonotype was seen repeatedly, ten times or more. J is TRBJ1-1 and V is TRBV6-5; weak D call: TRBD1 (5 bases). The CDR3 contains 13 residues. V was shortened by 8 bases and J by 6 bases, with 16 bases between the two germline ends. Germline CDR1 is MNHEY and CDR2 is SVGAGI. As DNA, the CDR3 is TGTGCCAGCGGTCAGGGTAGTGTAGCTGAAGCTTTCTTT. Its translation: CASGQGSVAEAFF.

This clonotype was seen at least ten times. The chain carries TRBV6-5 and TRBJ1-1, with D possibly being TRBD1 (5 bases). The germline V and J ends were trimmed by 6 bases and 6 bases, with 8 bases remaining between them. CDR1 MNHEY and CDR2 SVGAGI come from the germline V gene. The CDR3 is made up of 11 amino acids. The CDR3, as DNA: TGTGCCAGCAGGCAGGGCGCTGAAGCTTTCTTT. Translating gives CASRQGAEAFF.

This clonotype was recorded only once. J is TRBJ1-5 and V is TRBV6-2 or TRBV6-3; the D is unclear. The germline V gene has CDR1 MNHEY and CDR2 SVGEGT. CDR3 length: 16 residues. Trimming removed 6 bases from V and 5 bases from J, with 20 bases in between. The CDR3 sequence: CASSPSSGREDQPQHF. CDR3 DNA: TGTGCCAGCAGCCCCTCAAGCGGGCGGGAAGATCAGCCCCAGCATTTT.

This clonotype has ten or more counts. J is TRBJ2-5 and V is TRBV20-1, with D tentatively TRBD1 (6 bases). CDR3 size: 17 residues. V was cut by 3 bases and J by 0 bases, with 20 bases left in between. Germline V gene sequence: CDR1 DFQATT, CDR2 SNEGSKA (reference sequence). DNA of the CDR3: TGCAGTGCTAGTACCAGGGGACCCACTCTTTACCAAGAGACCCAGTACTTC. Translating it yields CSASTRGPTLYQETQYF.

In its sample, this clonotype was seen many times. The V and J genes are TRBV6-5 and TRBJ2-7, with 8 positions matching TRBD1. The germline V gene encodes CDR1 MNHEY and CDR2 SVGAGI. This CDR3 has 14 residues. V dropped 8 bases and J dropped 2; count of bases not matched to a gene: 8. The chain's CDR3 is CASRAGTGTYEQYF. The CDR3 nucleotides are TGTGCCAGCCGCGCCGGGACAGGTACCTACGAGCAGTACTTC.

The rearrangement links TRBV12-3 or TRBV12-4 to TRBJ2-7, with D perhaps TRBD1 or TRBD2 (5 bases each). The CDR3 length is 16 residues. Trimming removed 1 base from V and 2 bases from J, with 15 bases in between. CDR3 in DNA: TGTGCCAGCAGTTTAGGTCTCATGGGGGAACCCTACGAGCAGTACTTC. Its translation is CASSLGLMGEPYEQYF.

This clonotype came up many times. The V call is TRBV6-1, the J call TRBJ1-2, with D possibly being TRBD1 (6 bases). The V end was cut by 5 bases, the J end by 5 bases, with 24 bases between. The CDR3 covers 17 residues. The germline CDR1 and CDR2 sequences are MNHNS and SASEGT. The CDR3 DNA sequence: TGTGCCAGCAGTCAACTGACAGGATTCAGGCTAATTTATGGCTACACCTTC. This gives the protein CASSQLTGFRLIYGYTF.

V is TRBV6-2 or TRBV6-3 and J is TRBJ2-7, with TRBD1 matching over 10 bases. This CDR3 has 15 amino acids. The trim removed 2 bases at V and 4 bases at J, leaving 5 bases unmatched. The germline V gene has CDR1 MNHEY and CDR2 SVGEGT. The CDR3 DNA sequence: TGTGCCAGCAGTTACCACCGGGACAGGGGTTACGAGCAGTACTTC. It encodes CASSYHRDRGYEQYF.

This clonotype was detected a few times. J is TRBJ2-5 and V is TRBV11-3, with TRBD1 identical over 7 bases. The CDR3 covers 16 residues. V was clipped by 4 bases and J by 7 bases; unmatched bases: 15. Germline values: CDR1 SGHNT, CDR2 YENEEA. CDR3 amino acids: CASSSLTGLGVRTQYF. CDR3 sequence (DNA): TGTGCCAGCAGCTCCCTGACAGGGCTGGGGGTCCGGACCCAGTACTTC.

This clonotype showed up many times. The chain recombines TRBV12-3 or TRBV12-4 with TRBJ2-2, with D perhaps TRBD1 (6 bases). The CDR3 has 13 residues. The V end lost 6 bases, the J end lost 7 bases, and 12 bases lay between the germline ends. The CDR3 DNA is TGTGCCAGCAGGTTACAGGGAATCGGGGAGCTGTTTTTT. Encoded protein: CASRLQGIGELFF.

This clonotype came up a few times. The chain joins TRBV13 to TRBJ1-1, with D possibly matching TRBD1 (5 bases). V was shortened by 8 bases and J by 7 bases, with 14 bases between the two germline ends. This CDR3 region has 12 residues. The V gene's germline CDR1 is PRHDT and CDR2 FYEKMQ (reference sequence). The CDR3 DNA is TGTGCCAGCTCCACTGGGGCAGTTGAAGCTTTCTTT. It codes for CASSTGAVEAFF.

This clonotype was counted ten times or more. This chain uses TRBV12-3 or TRBV12-4 with TRBJ2-7, with 9 bases fitting TRBD2. The trim removed 1 base at V and 5 bases at J, leaving 9 bases unmatched. This CDR3 has 16 residues. The DNA for the CDR3 is TGTGCCAGCAGTTTAGTCTCGCGGGGGGGCCGAAACGAGCAGTACTTC. Its protein is CASSLVSRGGRNEQYF.

This chain joins TRBV10-3 and TRBJ2-4; D is undetermined. Germline CDR1 is ENHRY and CDR2 is SYGVKD. The ends were cut back, 2 bases at V and 0 bases at J, with 17 bases in the middle. There are 18 residues in the CDR3. CDR3 loop: CAISERQSRPLAKNIQYF. CDR3 nucleotide sequence: TGTGCCATCAGTGAGAGGCAGAGCCGTCCTTTAGCCAAAAACATTCAGTACTTC.

The sample holds many counts of this clonotype. This chain connects TRBV12-3 or TRBV12-4 to TRBJ1-1; 7 positions agree with TRBD1. The CDR3 runs 14 residues. Unmatched junction bases numbered 8, after V lost 6 bases and J lost 4 bases. The CDR3 sequence: CASRSQGGATEAFF. The CDR3 DNA is TGTGCCAGCAGATCCCAGGGGGGAGCCACTGAAGCTTTCTTT.

In its sample, this clonotype was seen many times. This chain uses TRBV13 with TRBJ1-1, with D tentatively TRBD1 (6 bases). V gave up 0 bases and J gave up 0 bases, with 11 bases separating them. Germline CDR1 is PRHDT and CDR2 is FYEKMQ (reference sequence). The CDR3 has 16 amino acids. The CDR3, as DNA: TGTGCCAGCAGCTTAGGAATGGCAGGGGTGAACACTGAAGCTTTCTTT. Encoded protein: CASSLGMAGVNTEAFF.

This clonotype was counted only a few times. It may be a read error: a sequence one base away is much more abundant. The chain employs TRBV12-3 or TRBV12-4 and TRBJ2-6; TRBD1 matches 7 bases. The CDR3 runs 13 residues. The chain's CDR3 is CSSSRETGRGLTF. The DNA of the CDR3 is TGTTCCAGCAGCAGGGAGACAGGGAGAGGCCTGACTTTC.

In its sample, this clonotype was seen many times. V and J are TRBV7-3 and TRBJ2-7; D possibly uses TRBD1 or TRBD2 (5 bases each). The CDR3 has 13 residues. CDR1 is SGHTA, CDR2 FQGTGA, per germline. The V and J ends lost 5 bases and 3 bases respectively, with 11 bases between them. The CDR3 here is CASSPGRDYEQYF. The CDR3 DNA is TGTGCCAGCAGCCCGGGACGGGACTACGAGCAGTACTTC.

This clonotype has ten or more counts. This rearrangement joins TRBV13 to TRBJ1-2; maybe TRBD1 (5 bases). This CDR3 spans 14 amino acids. Trimming took off 5 bases at V and 3 bases at J, with 13 bases between the two ends. Germline V gene sequence: CDR1 PRHDT, CDR2 FYEKMQ (reference sequence). The CDR3 DNA reads TGTGCCAGCAGCCCTGGGACGGTTTACTATGGCTACACCTTC. It encodes CASSPGTVYYGYTF.

Ten or more counts support this clonotype. The junction does not match germline at one end; this may be a read error. V usage is TRBV9 and J usage is TRBJ1-1, with unresolved D. Germline values: CDR1 SGDLS, CDR2 YYNGEE. The CDR3 has 13 residues. The DNA of the CDR3 is TGTGCCAGCAGTCTAGGACTGAACCCTGAAGCTTTCTTT. Translation gives CASSLGLNPEAFF. Supplemented by reference TRBV9 and TRBJ1-1, the full variable domain reads DSGVTQTPKHLITATGQRVTLRCSPRSGDLSVYWYQQSLDQGLQFLIQYYNGEERAKGNILERFSAQQFPDLHSELNLSSLELGDSALYFCASSLGLNPEAFFGQGTRLTVV.

The table lists this clonotype with many counts. V and J are TRBV20-1 and TRBJ1-1; D is ambiguous. Looked up from germline, CDR1 is DFQATT and CDR2 is SNEGSKA (reference sequence). The CDR3 is 13 amino acids. The V and J ends lost 1 base and 6 bases respectively, with 12 bases between them. CDR3 sequence reads: CSARVDGLPEAFF. The CDR3 coding sequence is TGCAGTGCTAGAGTTGATGGGTTACCTGAAGCTTTCTTT.

This clonotype was counted ten times or more. This chain links TRBV6-5 with TRBJ2-5; 9 positions match TRBD2. CDR3 length: 16 residues. V dropped 3 bases and J dropped 1; count of bases not matched to a gene: 6. In germline, CDR1 is MNHEY, CDR2 SVGAGI. This CDR3 is CASSYPLAGPQETQYF. The CDR3 region has the DNA TGTGCCAGCAGTTATCCGCTAGCGGGGCCCCAAGAGACCCAGTACTTC.

The chain couples TRBV19 to TRBJ1-1, with 11 bases aligning to TRBD1. The CDR3 runs to 15 residues. J was trimmed by 4 bases and V by 8 bases; bases with no gene match: 9. CDR1 is LNHDA, CDR2 SQIVND, per germline (reference sequence). The CDR3 nucleotides are TGTGCCAGTGACAATCCCGGGACAGGGGGCACTGAAGCTTTCTTT. Translating gives CASDNPGTGGTEAFF.

This clonotype appeared many times. The genes are TRBV9 and TRBJ2-5; D uncertain. Trimming stripped 0 bases from V and 3 bases from J, with 9 bases between. From germline, CDR1 is SGDLS and CDR2 YYNGEE. This CDR3 contains 14 residues. This chain's CDR3 is CASSVGQAKETQYF. The CDR3, as DNA: TGTGCCAGCAGCGTAGGTCAGGCCAAAGAGACCCAGTACTTC.

This clonotype has at least ten counts. The chain has TRBV2 and TRBJ1-2, with no clear D. Germline V gene data show CDR1 as SNHLY and CDR2 as FYNNEI. There are 15 residues in the CDR3. V lost 2 bases and J 3 bases, leaving 13 bases between the germline ends. As DNA, the CDR3 is TGTGCCAGCAGTGAATCCAGCACCGAATACTATGGCTACACCTTC. It translates to CASSESSTEYYGYTF.

This clonotype has only a few counts. A clone one base away is much larger, so this may be a read error. V usage is TRBV30 and J usage is TRBJ1-2; D is unresolved. CDR1 is GTSNPN and CDR2 is SVGIG in the germline V gene (reference sequence). This CDR3 is 11 amino acids long. CDR3 protein: CAWSVTYGHTF. Here the CDR3 DNA reads TGTGCCTGGAGTGTAACCTATGGCCACACCTTC. The full variable domain, completed using reference TRBV30 and TRBJ1-2, is SQTIHQWPATLVQPVGSPLSLECTVEGTSNPNLYWYRQAAGRGLQLLFYSVGIGQISSEVPQNLSASRPQDRQFILSSKKLLLSDSGFYLCAWSVTYGHTFGSGTRLTVV.

This clonotype was seen ten or more times. The CDR3: CASSPRGGTDTEAFF. CDR3 DNA: TGTGCCAGCAGCCCCCGAGGAGGGACAGACACTGAAGCTTTCTTT. The rearrangement joins TRBV7-9 to TRBJ1-1, with 7 bases that match TRBD1. The CDR3 is made up of 15 amino acids. Losses at the gene ends were 5 bases for V and 3 bases for J; bases not matched to a gene: 9. Germline loops: CDR1 SEHNR, CDR2 FQNEAQ (reference sequence).

This clonotype was seen repeatedly, ten times or more. The V call is TRBV6-1, the J call TRBJ1-3; D possibly corresponds to TRBD1 (5 bases). Germline CDR1 MNHNS, CDR2 SASEGT. The CDR3 is 16 residues long. V dropped 5 bases and J dropped 2 bases, with 16 bases sitting between them. CDR3 residues: CASSPLPDSPGNTIYF. DNA for the CDR3: TGTGCCAGCAGTCCCCTTCCCGACAGTCCTGGAAACACCATATATTTT.